The 15 T cell receptor beta chains reported below all come from one sample, sequenced in a study of blood T cells in healthy people across ages. Primed by a sample-barcoded 5' primer and a J-beta primer mix, a second PCR proceeded for about 6 to 11 cycles. MiXCR, applied by TCRdb to the 5' RACE reads, yields one record per CDR3 protein. The data show 630,000 or so distinct CDR3 sequences, with around 32% seen just once and 15% to 19% held by the top ten. The sequenced sample consisted of blood. The receptors stem from a woman at least 80 years old in good health.

This clonotype was counted a few times. The chain is built from TRBV28 and TRBJ1-2, with D maybe TRBD1 (5 bases). The CDR3 loop spans 14 amino acids. Trimming took off 6 bases at V and 2 bases at J, with 13 bases between the two ends. CDR1 is MDHEN and CDR2 is SYDVKM in the germline V gene. CDR3 region: CASSAEGRNYGYTF. As DNA, the CDR3 is TGTGCCAGCAGCGCAGAGGGACGGAACTATGGCTACACCTTC.

In the case of this clonotype: The junction and the germline gene differ at one end; a read error may be behind it. The rearrangement links TRBV4-2 to TRBJ1-1, with D possibly TRBD1 on 5 matching bases. Germline V CDR1 and CDR2: LGHNA, YNFKEQ. There are 13 residues in the CDR3. The CDR3 here is CANSPTVDTEAFF. The DNA for the CDR3 is TGTGCCAACAGCCCGACAGTAGACACTGAAGCTTTCTTT.

In its sample, this clonotype was seen many times. The chain links TRBV6-6 to TRBJ2-1; 7 bases map to TRBD1. The germline V gene encodes CDR1 MNHNY and CDR2 SVGAGI (reference sequence). V dropped 2 bases and J dropped 3; count of bases not matched to a gene: 1. There are 14 residues in the CDR3. Here the CDR3 DNA reads TGTGCCAGCAGTTACGGGACAGTCTACAATGAGCAGTTCTTC. It encodes CASSYGTVYNEQFF.

This clonotype was detected a few times. The chain couples TRBV19 to TRBJ1-5; D unclear. Looked up from germline, CDR1 is LNHDA and CDR2 is SQIVND (reference sequence). The ends were cut back, 6 bases at V and 5 bases at J, with 17 bases in the middle. There are 15 residues in the CDR3. The CDR3 DNA reads TGTGCCAGTAGCTTCTCACAACCTCTTCATCAGCCCCAGCATTTT. This gives the protein CASSFSQPLHQPQHF.

This clonotype was detected once. The rearrangement uses TRBV6-2 or TRBV6-3 and TRBJ2-1, with 8 nucleotides matching TRBD2. There are 16 residues in the CDR3. With 5 bases clipped from V and 2 bases from J, the junction kept 8 bases outside the gene matches. From germline, CDR1 is MNHEY and CDR2 SVGEGT. The CDR3: CASSPLEAGAYNEQFF. The CDR3 coding sequence is TGTGCCAGCAGTCCCCTTGAAGCGGGGGCCTACAATGAGCAGTTCTTC.

The table lists this clonotype with many counts. This chain links TRBV29-1 with TRBJ2-5; TRBD2 is a possible D gene (5 bases). CDR1 and CDR2 from the germline V gene are SQVTM and ANQGSEA. V was shortened by 4 bases and J by 2 bases, with 8 bases between the two germline ends. The CDR3 spans 12 residues. The CDR3 reads CSVGGGQETQYF. CDR3 DNA sequence: TGCAGCGTTGGTGGCGGGCAAGAGACCCAGTACTTC.

This chain links TRBV11-2 with TRBJ2-1; D is perhaps TRBD2 (7 bases). Trimming took 5 bases from V and 8 from J, leaving 16 bases between them. There are 14 residues in the CDR3. Germline V gene lookup returns CDR1 SGHAT and CDR2 FQNNGV. This chain's CDR3 is CASSMWGGIDEQFF. The DNA of the CDR3 is TGTGCCAGCAGCATGTGGGGGGGCATCGATGAGCAGTTCTTC.

Turning to this clonotype: A much larger clone lies a single base off, so this may be a read error. This chain connects TRBV20-1 to TRBJ1-2, with D possibly being TRBD1 (5 bases). The CDR3 has 15 amino acids. Germline CDR1 is DFQATT and CDR2 is SNEGSKA (reference sequence). CDR3: CSAAEGPPPNYGCTF. CDR3 bases: TGCAGTGCTGCGGAGGGACCGCCGCCTAACTATGGCTGCACCTTC.

The rearrangement joins TRBV4-1 to TRBJ2-1; TRBD2 might be the D (5 bases). The V gene's germline CDR1 is MGHRA and CDR2 YSYEKL. The CDR3 covers 15 residues. Between the trimmed V and J ends, which lost 4 bases and 7 bases, there was a span of 17 bases. CDR3: CASSPWANGGNEQFF. CDR3 nucleotides: TGCGCCAGCAGCCCCTGGGCTAACGGAGGAAATGAGCAGTTCTTC.

This clonotype was picked up a small number of times. The rearrangement links TRBV18 to TRBJ1-5; D remains unclear. The CDR3 contains 14 residues. Germline assignment: CDR1 KGHSH and CDR2 LQKENI. With 3 bases removed from V and 1 base from J, the gap between germline ends came to 7 bases. Written as DNA, the CDR3 is TGTGCCAGCTCACCGGAGGAAAGCAATCAGCCCCAGCATTTT. This codes for CASSPEESNQPQHF.

This clonotype was found a few times. With a much larger clone just one base away, this may be a read error. The gene calls are TRBV27 and TRBJ2-3, with D perhaps matching TRBD2 (6 bases). The CDR3 loop spans 16 amino acids. From germline, CDR1 is MNHEY and CDR2 SMNVEV (reference sequence). CDR3 loop: CAGSFGGNWYTDTQYF. CDR3 nucleotides: TGTGCCGGCAGTTTCGGGGGAAATTGGTACACAGATACGCAGTATTTT.

The rearrangement joins TRBV29-1 to TRBJ2-1; possible D gene TRBD2, 5 bases. The end of the DNA fits TRBJ2-7 better, so the J call may be wrong. The V gene's germline CDR1 is SQVTM and CDR2 ANQGSEA. This CDR3 spans 12 amino acids. CDR3 protein: CSVGGAYNEQYF. The CDR3 DNA follows: TGCAGCGTTGGGGGAGCCTACAATGAGCAGTACTTC.

This clonotype was recorded a few times. This rearrangement joins TRBV4-1 to TRBJ2-1; TRBD2 matches at 11 bases. CDR1 is MGHRA, CDR2 YSYEKL, per germline. The CDR3 sequence is 16 residues long. Germline trimming cut 4 bases from V and 2 bases from J; bases unmatched to any gene: 4. Here the CDR3 reads CASSRLGLAAYNEQFF. In DNA form, the CDR3 reads TGCGCCAGCAGCCGCCTGGGACTAGCGGCCTACAATGAGCAGTTCTTC.

This chain connects TRBV12-3 or TRBV12-4 to TRBJ2-1, with TRBD2 matching over 11 bases. V lost 7 bases and J lost 4; bases outside the gene matches: 9. This CDR3 is 16 amino acids long. CDR3 protein: CASKISGGALYNEQFF. In nucleotides, the CDR3 is TGTGCCAGCAAAATTAGCGGGGGGGCCTTATACAATGAGCAGTTCTTC.

The chain has TRBV20-1 and TRBJ2-1; TRBD1 aligns across 9 bases. V was clipped by 7 bases and J by 4 bases; unmatched bases: 5. The length of the CDR3 is 13 residues. CDR1 and CDR2 (germline): DFQATT, SNEGSKA (reference sequence). CDR3 sequence: CSVAGQGYNEQFF. As DNA, the CDR3 is TGCAGTGTCGCGGGACAGGGTTACAATGAGCAGTTCTTC.